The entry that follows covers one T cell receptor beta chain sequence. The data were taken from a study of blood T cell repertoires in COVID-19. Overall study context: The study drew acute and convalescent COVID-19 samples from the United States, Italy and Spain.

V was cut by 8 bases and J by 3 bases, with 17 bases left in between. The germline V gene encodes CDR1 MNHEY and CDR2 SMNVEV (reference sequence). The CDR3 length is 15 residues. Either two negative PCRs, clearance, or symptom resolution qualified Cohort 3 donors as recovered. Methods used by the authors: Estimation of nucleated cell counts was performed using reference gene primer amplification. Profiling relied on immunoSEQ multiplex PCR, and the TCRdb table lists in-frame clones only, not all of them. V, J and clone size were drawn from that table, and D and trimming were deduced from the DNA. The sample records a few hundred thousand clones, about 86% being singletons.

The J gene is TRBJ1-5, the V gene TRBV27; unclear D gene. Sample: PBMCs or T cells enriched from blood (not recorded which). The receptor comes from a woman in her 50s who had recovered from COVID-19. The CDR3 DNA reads TGTGCCAGCGGGCCCCTTCGGGATAACAATCAGCCCCAGCATTTT. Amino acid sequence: CASGPLRDNNQPQHF.